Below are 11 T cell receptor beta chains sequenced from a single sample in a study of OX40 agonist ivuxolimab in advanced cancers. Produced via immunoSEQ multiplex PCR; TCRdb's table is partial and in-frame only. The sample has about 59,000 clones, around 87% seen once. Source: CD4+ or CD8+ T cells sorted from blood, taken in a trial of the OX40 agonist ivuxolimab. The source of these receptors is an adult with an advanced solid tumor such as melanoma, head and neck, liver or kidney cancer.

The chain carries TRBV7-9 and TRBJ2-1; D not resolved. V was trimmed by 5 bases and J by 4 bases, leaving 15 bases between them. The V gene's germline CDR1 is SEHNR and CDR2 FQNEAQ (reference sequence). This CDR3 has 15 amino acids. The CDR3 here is CASSPHIRRYNEQFF. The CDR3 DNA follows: TGTGCCAGCAGCCCCCATATCAGGCGATACAATGAGCAGTTCTTC.

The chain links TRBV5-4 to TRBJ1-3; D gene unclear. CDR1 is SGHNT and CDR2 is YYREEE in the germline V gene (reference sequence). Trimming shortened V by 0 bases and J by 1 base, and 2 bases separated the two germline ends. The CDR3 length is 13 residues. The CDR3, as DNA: TGTGCCAGCAGCTTGGAATCTGGAAACACCATATATTTT. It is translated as CASSLESGNTIYF.

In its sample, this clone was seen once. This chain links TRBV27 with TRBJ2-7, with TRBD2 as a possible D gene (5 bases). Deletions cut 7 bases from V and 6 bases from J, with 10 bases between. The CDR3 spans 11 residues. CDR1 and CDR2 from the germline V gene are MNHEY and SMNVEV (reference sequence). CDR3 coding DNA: TGTGCCAGCAATAGAGGGCGCGAGCAGTACTTC. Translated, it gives CASNRGREQYF.

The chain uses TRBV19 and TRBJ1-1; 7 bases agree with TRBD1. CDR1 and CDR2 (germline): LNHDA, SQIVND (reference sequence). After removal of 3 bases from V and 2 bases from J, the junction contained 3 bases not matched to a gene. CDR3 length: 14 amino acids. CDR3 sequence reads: CASSMGTENTEAFF. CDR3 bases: TGTGCCAGTAGTATGGGGACAGAAAACACTGAAGCTTTCTTT.

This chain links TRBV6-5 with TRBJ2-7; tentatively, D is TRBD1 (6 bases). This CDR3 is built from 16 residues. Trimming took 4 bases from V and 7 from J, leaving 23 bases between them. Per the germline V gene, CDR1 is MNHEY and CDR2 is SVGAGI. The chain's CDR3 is CASSSLLGTNYMEQYF. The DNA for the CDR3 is TGTGCCAGCAGTTCCCTGCTCGGGACAAATTACATGGAGCAGTACTTC.

CDR3 DNA: TGCGCCAGCAGCTTTAGTGGGACAGGGGATCAGCCCCAGCATTTT. Its protein is CASSFSGTGDQPQHF. The chain joins TRBV5-1 to TRBJ1-5, with 10 nucleotides matching TRBD1. Trimming cost V 2 bases and J 5 bases; bases outside gene matches: 4. Germline CDR1 SGHRS, CDR2 YFSETQ. The CDR3 spans 15 residues.

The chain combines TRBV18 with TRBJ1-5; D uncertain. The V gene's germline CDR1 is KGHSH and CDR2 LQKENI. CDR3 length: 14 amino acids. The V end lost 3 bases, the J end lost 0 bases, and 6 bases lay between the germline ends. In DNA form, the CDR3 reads TGTGCCAGCTCACCCAGCAATAGCAATCAGCCCCAGCATTTT. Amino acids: CASSPSNSNQPQHF.

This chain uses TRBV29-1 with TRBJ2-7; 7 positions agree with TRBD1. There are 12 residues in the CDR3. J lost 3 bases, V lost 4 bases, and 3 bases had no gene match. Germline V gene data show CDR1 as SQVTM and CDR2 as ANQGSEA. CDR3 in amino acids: CSVGDSRYEQYF. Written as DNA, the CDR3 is TGCAGCGTTGGGGACAGTCGCTACGAGCAGTACTTC.

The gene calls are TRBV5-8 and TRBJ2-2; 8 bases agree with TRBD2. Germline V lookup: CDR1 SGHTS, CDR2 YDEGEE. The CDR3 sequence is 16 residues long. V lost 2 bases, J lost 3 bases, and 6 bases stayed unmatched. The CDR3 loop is CASSFHSGKDTGELFF. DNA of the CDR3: TGTGCCAGCAGCTTCCATAGCGGGAAGGACACCGGGGAGCTGTTTTTT.

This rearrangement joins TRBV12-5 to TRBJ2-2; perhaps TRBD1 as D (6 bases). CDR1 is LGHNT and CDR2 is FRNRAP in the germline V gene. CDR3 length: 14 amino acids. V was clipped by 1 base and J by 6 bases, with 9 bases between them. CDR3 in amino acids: CASGLDREAGELFF. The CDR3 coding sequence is TGTGCTAGTGGTTTGGACAGGGAAGCCGGGGAGCTGTTTTTT.

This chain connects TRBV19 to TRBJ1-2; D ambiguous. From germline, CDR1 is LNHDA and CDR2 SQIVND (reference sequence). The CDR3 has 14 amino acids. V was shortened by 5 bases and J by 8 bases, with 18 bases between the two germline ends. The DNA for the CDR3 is TGTGCCAGTAGTCGCTCGAGCTGGACCGACGGCTACACCTTC. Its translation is CASSRSSWTDGYTF.